Presented here are 4 T cell receptor beta chains from one specimen sequenced in a study of T cells in Graves' hyperthyroidism and ophthalmopathy. TCR beta CDR3 regions were amplified from RNA transcripts. The HTBI primer set served for first-round RT-PCR of the TCR CDR3. TCRdb reprocessed the multiplex PCR reads with MiXCR, giving one entry per CDR3 protein. The sample consists of roughly 560,000 distinct CDR3 sequences, roughly 14% of them appearing once. The sequenced material came from blood. All receptors come from a woman aged 40 to 50 with Graves' ophthalmopathy.

This clonotype has just a few counts. This chain joins TRBV6-5 and TRBJ2-7; 8 bases are a match to TRBD2. The CDR3 is 14 residues long. Germline V CDR1 and CDR2: MNHEY, SVGAGI. V trimming: 0 bases; J trimming: 5 bases; junction bases outside the gene matches: 3. The CDR3 nucleotides are TGTGCCAGCAGTTACTCCGGGGGGGTGGACGAGCAGTACTTC. It codes for CASSYSGGVDEQYF.

This clonotype has only one observation. V and J are TRBV6-1 and TRBJ1-1; the D gene is possibly TRBD1 (6 bases). In germline, CDR1 is MNHNS, CDR2 SASEGT. V was clipped by 10 bases and J by 5 bases, with 17 bases between them. The CDR3 loop spans 13 amino acids. The CDR3 here is CATVLQGGTEAFF. CDR3 in DNA: TGTGCCACCGTCCTACAGGGTGGTACTGAAGCTTTCTTT.

The V gene is TRBV20-1, the J gene TRBJ1-5, with D unresolved. The length of the CDR3 is 15 residues. V shed 0 bases and J shed 8 bases, with 17 bases lying between them. Germline V gives CDR1 DFQATT, CDR2 SNEGSKA (reference sequence). The CDR3 reads CSARERADHRKPQHF. The CDR3 nucleotides are TGCAGTGCTAGAGAGCGGGCCGACCATCGGAAGCCCCAGCATTTT.

This clonotype was recorded many times. This chain joins TRBV9 and TRBJ2-5, with 12 nucleotides matching TRBD1. The V and J ends lost 0 bases and 5 bases, in that order; junction bases with no gene match: 5. Germline CDR1 SGDLS, CDR2 YYNGEE. There are 16 residues in the CDR3. The CDR3 coding sequence is TGTGCCAGCAGCGTAGGGGACAGGGGGCTGGGGGAGACCCAGTACTTC. It yields the protein CASSVGDRGLGETQYF.